Listed here are 21 T cell receptor beta chains from one sample, sequenced in a study of early T cells in non-severe SARS-CoV-2 infection. From the 5' RACE reads, TCRdb called clonotypes with MiXCR, one entry per CDR3 protein. The repertoire consists of 20,000 to 25,000 distinct CDR3 sequences, with roughly 4.5% occurring once and the leading ten covering roughly 15%. The sequenced sample was whole blood. Receptor source: an adult who was a healthcare worker with PCR-confirmed SARS-CoV-2 infection or an uninfected control (not recorded which).

J is TRBJ1-5 and V is TRBV9; D not resolved. Germline lookup yields CDR1 SGDLS and CDR2 YYNGEE. Trimming pared 2 bases from V and 0 bases from J, leaving 18 bases between. The CDR3 loop spans 18 amino acids. Here the CDR3 reads CASSVFVRPRNSNQPQHF. Written as DNA, the CDR3 is TGTGCCAGCAGCGTTTTTGTGAGGCCAAGAAATAGCAATCAGCCCCAGCATTTT.

This chain connects TRBV4-2 to TRBJ2-1, with 11 bases matching TRBD2. This CDR3 region has 17 residues. CDR1 is LGHNA and CDR2 is YNFKEQ in the germline V gene. V shed 4 bases and J 5 bases; nucleotides not matched to a gene: 10. The CDR3: CASSPTGTSGGNNEQFF. The CDR3 DNA reads as TGTGCCAGCAGCCCCACGGGAACTAGCGGGGGTAACAATGAGCAGTTCTTC.

In this sample, this clonotype turned up many times. The chain has TRBV9 and TRBJ1-5; 7 positions agree with TRBD1. Looked up from germline, CDR1 is SGDLS and CDR2 is YYNGEE. The CDR3 length is 14 residues. V lost 5 bases and J lost 0; bases outside the gene matches: 2. The DNA of the CDR3 is TGTGCCAGCAGTAAGGGGGCTAGCAATCAGCCCCAGCATTTT. Translated, it gives CASSKGASNQPQHF.

This clonotype was picked up many times. V and J are TRBV4-3 and TRBJ1-4; possible D gene TRBD1, 5 bases. The CDR3 is made up of 14 amino acids. Trimming left V 0 bases short and J 11 bases short, with 13 bases between. The germline V gene encodes CDR1 LGHNA and CDR2 YSLEER. In DNA form, the CDR3 reads TGCGCCAGCAGCCAAGACGGATCGCGACAGAAACTGTTTTTT. It is translated as CASSQDGSRQKLFF.

This clonotype has ten or more counts. V gene TRBV3-1 combines with J gene TRBJ2-1; D unresolved. V was shortened by 4 bases and J by 6 bases, with 13 bases between the two germline ends. This CDR3 has 14 amino acids. The germline V gene encodes CDR1 LGHDT and CDR2 YNNKEL (reference sequence). CDR3 DNA: TGTGCCAGCAGCCCGCCCTCTGGGATCAATGAGCAGTTCTTC. Protein product: CASSPPSGINEQFF.

This clonotype was counted ten times or more. This chain uses TRBV19 with TRBJ1-2, with D possibly matching TRBD1 (5 bases). Trimming stripped 6 bases from V and 7 bases from J, with 18 bases between. The CDR3 totals 14 residues. Germline V gives CDR1 LNHDA, CDR2 SQIVND (reference sequence). The CDR3 spells CASRAPGRGGGYTF. The CDR3 region has the DNA TGTGCCAGTAGGGCACCGGGACGCGGCGGTGGCTACACCTTC.

There are a few counts of this clonotype. The chain has TRBV10-2 and TRBJ2-7; TRBD1 agrees at 9 bases. From germline, CDR1 is WSHSY and CDR2 SAAADI. With V trimmed by 4 bases and J by 6 bases, 7 bases remained unmatched. The CDR3 covers 14 residues. This chain's CDR3 is CASSAPGQGAEQYF. Written as DNA, the CDR3 is TGCGCCAGCAGTGCCCCGGGACAGGGAGCCGAGCAGTACTTC.

This clonotype occurred many times. This chain uses TRBV7-9 with TRBJ1-5; D possibly corresponds to TRBD1 (6 bases). This CDR3 spans 13 amino acids. Trimming pared 1 base from V and 7 bases from J, leaving 8 bases between. The germline V gene encodes CDR1 SEHNR and CDR2 FQNEAQ (reference sequence). The CDR3 DNA reads as TGTGCCAGCAGCTTAGAGGGGGGCCAGCCCCAGCATTTT. Translation: CASSLEGGQPQHF.

The chain joins TRBV12-3 or TRBV12-4 to TRBJ1-2; weak D call: TRBD1 (5 bases). CDR3 size: 15 residues. V lost 2 bases to trimming and J lost 8 bases, with 18 bases between them. CDR3 sequence reads: CASSLQGSSQSGYTF. DNA for the CDR3: TGTGCCAGCAGTTTACAGGGATCATCGCAGAGCGGCTACACCTTC.

Points on this clonotype: Germline and junction disagree at one end, which may indicate a read error. The chain combines TRBV7-7 with TRBJ2-7, with 9 bases that match TRBD1. The CDR3 length is 15 residues. Germline loops: CDR1 SSHAT, CDR2 FNYEAQ (reference sequence). CDR3 sequence reads: CASSHGGTGGVEQYF. In DNA form, the CDR3 reads TGTGCTAGCAGCCACGGTGGTACAGGGGGCGTCGAGCAGTACTTC.

This clonotype was seen ten or more times. The J gene is TRBJ1-1, the V gene TRBV11-2; a weak D match, TRBD1 (5 bases). Trimming left V 2 bases short and J 6 bases short, with 13 bases between. The CDR3 consists of 14 residues. Germline V gives CDR1 SGHAT, CDR2 FQNNGV. The CDR3 protein is CASSLQRDYAEAFF. The CDR3 nucleotides are TGTGCCAGCAGCTTACAAAGGGACTACGCTGAAGCTTTCTTT.

Judged by abundance, this clonotype is medium-sized. The gene calls are TRBV6-1 and TRBJ1-6; D uncertain. V shed 0 bases and J shed 10 bases, with 13 bases lying between them. The germline gives CDR1 MNHNS, CDR2 SASEGT. The CDR3 length is 15 residues. The CDR3, as DNA: TGTGCCAGCAGTGAAGCGGCCAGTGTGGTGTCACCCCTCCACTTT. It specifies CASSEAASVVSPLHF.

This clonotype was found many times. V gene TRBV27 combines with J gene TRBJ2-7; D might be TRBD1 (6 bases). CDR1 and CDR2 (germline): MNHEY, SMNVEV (reference sequence). The V end was cut by 6 bases, the J end by 6 bases, with 21 bases between. This CDR3 region has 15 residues. CDR3 nucleotide sequence: TGTGCCAGCAGACACAGGGTACTCCTCTCTAGCGAGCAGTACTTC. Its protein is CASRHRVLLSSEQYF.

The chain joins TRBV10-3 to TRBJ2-2; D may be TRBD2 (5 bases). Germline V gene lookup returns CDR1 ENHRY and CDR2 SYGVKD. The CDR3 loop spans 15 amino acids. V shed 3 bases and J shed 4 bases, with 12 bases lying between them. The CDR3 reads CAISDPARGTGELFF. DNA for the CDR3: TGTGCCATCAGTGACCCGGCCCGGGGCACCGGGGAGCTGTTTTTT.

This clonotype was picked up many times. The J gene is TRBJ1-4, the V gene TRBV19; D may be TRBD1 (6 bases). Germline V CDR1 and CDR2: LNHDA, SQIVND (reference sequence). The CDR3 runs 13 residues. Trimming removed 8 bases at V and 5 bases at J, with 12 bases between. The CDR3 spells CASWPGANEKLFF. The CDR3 nucleotides are TGTGCCAGTTGGCCGGGGGCGAATGAAAAACTGTTTTTT. The full variable domain, completed using reference TRBV19 and TRBJ1-4, is DGGITQSPKYLFRKEGQNVTLSCEQNLNHDAMYWYRQDPGQGLRLIYYSQIVNDFQKGDIAEGYSVSREKKESFPLTVTSAQKNPTAFYLCASWPGANEKLFFGSGTQLSVL.

V gene TRBV7-2 combines with J gene TRBJ1-4; no clear D gene. The V end was cut by 5 bases, the J end by 4 bases, with 14 bases between. The CDR3 runs to 15 residues. Germline V gene sequence: CDR1 SGHTA, CDR2 FQGNSA. CDR3: CASSRRLVNNEKLFF. CDR3 nucleotides: TGTGCCAGCAGCCGAAGATTGGTGAATAATGAAAAACTGTTTTTT.

This clonotype was observed at least ten times. This chain connects TRBV12-3 or TRBV12-4 to TRBJ2-1, with 12 nucleotides matching TRBD2. The CDR3 is 13 residues long. V dropped 6 bases and J dropped 7; count of bases not matched to a gene: 1. CDR3 loop: CASRTSGGNEQFF. DNA for the CDR3: TGTGCCAGCAGGACTAGCGGGGGAAATGAGCAGTTCTTC.

This clonotype was observed at least ten times. CDR3 protein: CASSALQGLDTEAFF. In nucleotides, the CDR3 is TGTGCCAGCAGCGCCCTACAGGGGCTGGACACTGAAGCTTTCTTT. This sequence joins TRBV9 and TRBJ1-1, with 7 positions matching TRBD1. Losses at the gene ends were 3 bases for V and 3 bases for J; bases not matched to a gene: 8. The CDR3 has 15 residues. Per germline, CDR1 SGDLS and CDR2 YYNGEE.

This clonotype was recorded a few times. V is TRBV5-1 and J is TRBJ1-3; 9 bases are a match to TRBD1. The CDR3 is 16 amino acids. Per germline, CDR1 SGHRS and CDR2 YFSETQ. Germline trimming cut 4 bases from V and 2 bases from J; bases unmatched to any gene: 7. The CDR3 nucleotides read TGCGCCAGCAGCCCGGGGGACAGGGCGACTGGAAACACCATATATTTT. Translated, it gives CASSPGDRATGNTIYF.

This CDR3 reads CASRPMRGGDKLFF. CDR3 bases: TGTGCCAGCAGACCCATGAGGGGGGGAGATAAACTGTTTTTT. The rearrangement uses TRBV19 and TRBJ1-4, with D tentatively TRBD1 (6 bases). The CDR3 has 14 residues. Germline V CDR1 and CDR2: LNHDA, SQIVND (reference sequence). Trimming shortened V by 9 bases and J by 11 bases, and 22 bases separated the two germline ends.

The chain couples TRBV5-8 to TRBJ2-5, with TRBD2 as a possible D gene (6 bases). Germline CDR1 and CDR2: SGHTS and YDEGEE. This CDR3 has 14 amino acids. V lost 4 bases and J 4 bases, leaving 14 bases between the germline ends. The CDR3 coding sequence is TGTGCCAGCAGCCTTCGACTAGAAAGAGAGACCCAGTACTTC. Encoded protein: CASSLRLERETQYF.